Listed here are 28 T cell receptor beta chains from one sample, sequenced in a study of blood T cell repertoires in COVID-19. This table comes from immunoSEQ multiplex PCR, and its TCRdb copy is limited to in-frame clones, with some not included. In the table there are roughly 100,000 clones, around 92% of which are singletons. The sample was peripheral blood. These receptors all come from a man aged 50 or older with active COVID-19.

The V gene is TRBV27, the J gene TRBJ1-1; D gene unclear. Germline V gene sequence: CDR1 MNHEY, CDR2 SMNVEV (reference sequence). Trimming left V 5 bases short and J 5 bases short, with 15 bases between. This CDR3 region has 14 residues. The CDR3 region has the DNA TGTGCCAGCAGTCCCTCGCCTCCCGGGACTGAAGCTTTCTTT. Protein: CASSPSPPGTEAFF.

V is TRBV6-5 and J is TRBJ2-7; 11 bases line up with TRBD2. V dropped 6 bases and J dropped 0; count of bases not matched to a gene: 4. CDR3 length equals 15 residues. CDR1 MNHEY and CDR2 SVGAGI come from the germline V gene. CDR3 residues: CASRGLAASSYEQYF. CDR3 bases: TGTGCCAGCAGGGGACTAGCGGCGAGCTCCTACGAGCAGTACTTC.

This sequence joins TRBV19 and TRBJ2-7; 8 bases match TRBD2. The CDR3 has 15 residues. The junction had 9 bases not matched to a gene; V was cut back by 3 bases and J by 5 bases. Per the germline V gene, CDR1 is LNHDA and CDR2 is SQIVND (reference sequence). The CDR3 bases are TGTGCCAGTAGTATGGGTAGCGGGATTTTAAACGAGCAGTACTTC. Protein sequence: CASSMGSGILNEQYF.

The chain employs TRBV28 and TRBJ1-1; TRBD1 agrees at 10 bases. Per germline, CDR1 MDHEN and CDR2 SYDVKM. J gave up 5 bases and V 5 bases, and 8 bases lay outside the gene matches. There are 15 residues in the CDR3. In nucleotides, the CDR3 is TGTGCCAGCAGTCAGACAGGGGGCTTTGGAACTGAAGCTTTCTTT. Translating it yields CASSQTGGFGTEAFF.

This chain links TRBV6-8 with TRBJ2-3; TRBD2 matches at 10 bases. V gave up 2 bases and J gave up 4 bases; unmatched junction bases: 9. The CDR3 contains 17 residues. Germline CDR1 is MNHGY and CDR2 is SAAAGT. The CDR3 DNA follows: TGTGCCAGCAGTTACCCCCCCCAGCGGGAGGGGTCAGATACGCAGTATTTT. Translation gives CASSYPPQREGSDTQYF.

The chain uses TRBV28 and TRBJ1-2, with a weak D call TRBD1 (6 bases). Germline-derived CDR1 and CDR2 are MDHEN and SYDVKM. CDR3 length: 15 residues. Between the trimmed V and J ends, which lost 4 bases and 4 bases, there was a span of 16 bases. The CDR3 is CASSSQGRGSYGYTF. As DNA, the CDR3 is TGTGCCAGCAGTTCCCAGGGGAGAGGGTCCTATGGCTACACCTTC.

The V gene is TRBV24-1, the J gene TRBJ2-1, with TRBD1 matching over 11 bases. CDR3 size: 15 residues. In germline, CDR1 is KGHDR, CDR2 SFDVKD. The trim removed 6 bases at V and 6 bases at J, leaving 6 bases unmatched. CDR3 sequence (DNA): TGTGCCACCAGTTACCACGGGACAGGGGGCAATGAGCAGTTCTTC. Its protein product is CATSYHGTGGNEQFF.

CDR3 sequence reads: CASNGKSRNQPQHF. The CDR3 DNA reads TGTGCCAGCAACGGGAAAAGCAGGAATCAGCCCCAGCATTTT. The V call is TRBV2, the J call TRBJ1-5; the D is unclear. CDR1 is SNHLY, CDR2 FYNNEI, per germline. The V end was cut by 7 bases, the J end by 4 bases, with 14 bases between. The CDR3 length is 14 residues. Full variable domain (remainder filled in from reference TRBV2 and TRBJ1-5): EPEVTQTPSHQVTQMGQEVILRCVPISNHLYFYWYRQILGQKVEFLVSFYNNEISEKSEIFDDQFSVERPDGSNFTLKIRSTKLEDSAMYFCASNGKSRNQPQHFGDGTRLSIL.

This chain uses TRBV6-1 with TRBJ1-2; possibly TRBD1 for D (5 bases). Germline CDR1 reads MNHNS; CDR2 reads SASEGT. This CDR3 has 13 residues. The V gene lost 2 bases and the J gene lost 7 bases, with 11 bases spanning the gap. In nucleotides, the CDR3 is TGTGCCAGCAGTGAAAAGGGGTGGGGTGGCTACACCTTC. Translating gives CASSEKGWGGYTF.

The CDR3 spells CASSFLFRDRAEEQYF. In DNA, the CDR3 is TGTGCCAGCAGTTTCCTCTTTCGGGACAGGGCGGAAGAGCAGTACTTC. V is TRBV2 and J is TRBJ2-7; 9 bases are shared with TRBD1. CDR3 length: 16 amino acids. V shed 5 bases, J shed 7 bases, and the junction held 15 bases outside the gene matches. Germline CDR1 reads SNHLY; CDR2 reads FYNNEI.

The CDR3 is CASSPLGSASYNEQFF. CDR3 bases: TGTGCCAGCTCACCTCTTGGCAGCGCCTCCTACAATGAGCAGTTCTTC. The J gene is TRBJ2-1, the V gene TRBV18; D remains unclear. The germline gives CDR1 KGHSH, CDR2 LQKENI. The CDR3 runs to 16 residues. V was pared by 3 bases and J by 0 bases, with 12 bases between.

For this clone: Other DNA sequences in this specimen translate into the identical CDR3. This chain connects TRBV28 to TRBJ1-2, with D unclear. V was pared by 8 bases and J by 4 bases, with 11 bases between. This CDR3 is 12 amino acids long. Germline values: CDR1 MDHEN, CDR2 SYDVKM. CDR3 coding DNA: TGTGCCAGCGGAGGGTTACCCTATGGCTACACCTTC. As protein: CASGGLPYGYTF.

The chain carries TRBV5-1 and TRBJ2-2, with 9 positions matching TRBD1. From germline, CDR1 is SGHRS and CDR2 YFSETQ. This CDR3 is built from 15 residues. Trimming took 5 bases from V and 4 from J; bases not matched to a gene: 6. CDR3 in amino acids: CASRSTGGLTGELFF. The CDR3, as DNA: TGCGCCAGCAGATCGACAGGGGGTCTCACCGGGGAGCTGTTTTTT.

This clone was picked up one time. The chain has TRBV5-1 and TRBJ2-7; 9 bases line up with TRBD2. V trimming: 4 bases; J trimming: 5 bases; junction bases outside the gene matches: 13. Germline assignment: CDR1 SGHRS and CDR2 YFSETQ. The CDR3 has 16 residues. DNA of the CDR3: TGCGCCAGCAGCCCCATACCGGGACTAGCCTCTAACGAGCAGTACTTC. This encodes CASSPIPGLASNEQYF.

V usage is TRBV5-1 and J usage is TRBJ1-4, with D tentatively TRBD1 (6 bases). V was pared by 1 base and J by 7 bases, with 14 bases between. The germline V gene encodes CDR1 SGHRS and CDR2 YFSETQ. The CDR3 sequence is 15 residues long. As DNA, the CDR3 is TGCGCCAGCAGCTTGAATCAGGGGATGACTGAAAAACTGTTTTTT. It codes for CASSLNQGMTEKLFF.

In this sample, this clone turned up once. V usage is TRBV19 and J usage is TRBJ1-1; TRBD1 is a possible D gene (5 bases). The germline CDR1 and CDR2 sequences are LNHDA and SQIVND (reference sequence). Trimming pared 3 bases from V and 5 bases from J, leaving 13 bases between. The CDR3 is made up of 14 amino acids. CDR3 sequence: CASSIGGAGTEAFF. For the CDR3, the DNA is TGTGCCAGTAGTATTGGAGGGGCAGGGACTGAAGCTTTCTTT.

The rearrangement links TRBV28 to TRBJ1-2; 11 positions match TRBD1. V gave up 7 bases and J gave up 3 bases; unmatched junction bases: 7. The CDR3 has 15 amino acids. Looked up from germline, CDR1 is MDHEN and CDR2 is SYDVKM. CDR3 loop: CASNIGGQGDYGYTF. CDR3 coding DNA: TGTGCCAGCAACATAGGGGGACAGGGGGACTATGGCTACACCTTC.

The chain employs TRBV3-1 (or the pseudogene TRBV3-2) and TRBJ2-3; TRBD2 aligns across 9 bases. V shed 0 bases, J shed 12 bases, and the junction held 13 bases outside the gene matches. CDR1 is LGHDT, CDR2 YNNKEL, per germline (reference sequence). CDR3 length equals 16 residues. The CDR3 loop reads CASSQDTIMGREGQYF. The CDR3 DNA sequence: TGTGCCAGCAGCCAAGATACCATCATGGGGCGGGAGGGACAGTATTTT.

This sequence joins TRBV3-1 (or the pseudogene TRBV3-2) and TRBJ1-4; D is perhaps TRBD1 (5 bases). Deletions cut 3 bases from V and 4 bases from J, with 12 bases between. Germline CDR1 LGHDT, CDR2 YNNKEL (reference sequence). CDR3 length: 15 residues. CDR3 protein: CASSQPTVSNEKLFF. As DNA, the CDR3 is TGTGCCAGCAGCCAGCCGACAGTGAGTAATGAAAAACTGTTTTTT.

V and J are TRBV24-1 and TRBJ2-7, with D uncertain. This CDR3 is 15 amino acids long. Germline loops: CDR1 KGHDR, CDR2 SFDVKD. Trimming pared 4 bases from V and 0 bases from J, leaving 12 bases between. CDR3 nucleotide sequence: TGTGCCACCAGTGACCCAAATAGTGGCTCCTACGAGCAGTACTTC. Protein sequence: CATSDPNSGSYEQYF.

V gene TRBV20-1 combines with J gene TRBJ2-1, with D hard to call. V was trimmed by 1 base and J by 13 bases, leaving 11 bases between them. CDR1 is DFQATT, CDR2 SNEGSKA, per germline (reference sequence). This CDR3 has 11 residues. CDR3 in DNA: TGCAGTGCTAGAGTCGTAGATCTTCAGTTCTTC. This sequence encodes CSARVVDLQFF.

The V call is TRBV21-1, the J call TRBJ1-2; whether TRBD1, the table's D call, matches the DNA was not checked. TRBV21-1 is a documented pseudogene. This CDR3 has 12 residues. As DNA, the CDR3 is TGTGCCAGCAGCTTAAGGACAGGTGGCTACACCTTC. It specifies CASSLRTGGYTF.

This chain joins TRBV25-1 and TRBJ1-1, with 8 bases identical to TRBD1. Unmatched junction bases numbered 9, after V lost 3 bases and J lost 6 bases. Germline CDR1 is MGHDK and CDR2 is SYGVNS. The CDR3 is 15 amino acids. CDR3 residues: CASSEPTGAVSEAFF. Here the CDR3 DNA reads TGTGCCAGCAGTGAGCCGACAGGGGCCGTATCTGAAGCTTTCTTT. Supplemented by reference TRBV25-1 and TRBJ1-1, the full variable domain reads EADIYQTPRYLVIGTGKKITLECSQTMGHDKMYWYQQDPGMELHLIHYSYGVNSTEKGDLSSESTVSRIRTEHFPLTLESARPSHTSQYLCASSEPTGAVSEAFFGQGTRLTVV.

Worth noting for this clone: Other DNA sequences from this sample encode an identical CDR3 as well. The chain recombines TRBV28 with TRBJ1-2; tentative D call: TRBD1 (6 bases). V lost 5 bases and J 5 bases, leaving 9 bases between the germline ends. The length of the CDR3 is 12 residues. Looked up from germline, CDR1 is MDHEN and CDR2 is SYDVKM. This CDR3 is CASSPGQYGYTF. The CDR3 DNA reads TGTGCCAGCAGTCCTGGACAGTATGGCTACACCTTC.

As for this clone: The same CDR3 can be traced to other DNA sequences in this sample. The chain links TRBV7-9 to TRBJ2-2; D gene unclear. Germline loops: CDR1 SEHNR, CDR2 FQNEAQ (reference sequence). V gave up 5 bases and J gave up 4 bases, with 8 bases separating them. The CDR3 is 13 residues long. CDR3 DNA: TGTGCCAGCAGCCTAGTCAGCACCGGGGAGCTGTTTTTT. Translating it yields CASSLVSTGELFF. Full variable domain (outside the CDR3, taken from reference TRBV7-9 and TRBJ2-2): DTGVSQNPRHKITKRGQNVTFRCDPISEHNRLYWYRQTLGQGPEFLTYFQNEAQLEKSRLLSDRFSAERPKGSFSTLEIQRTEQGDSAMYLCASSLVSTGELFFGEGSRLTVL.

The chain uses TRBV19 and TRBJ2-5; 10 nucleotides line up with TRBD2. The CDR3 runs to 18 residues. After removal of 5 bases from V and 0 bases from J, the junction contained 12 bases not matched to a gene. The V gene's germline CDR1 is LNHDA and CDR2 SQIVND (reference sequence). CDR3 coding DNA: TGTGCCAGTAGTTCCCGACCCCTACTAGCGGGAAACCAAGAGACCCAGTACTTC. It yields the protein CASSSRPLLAGNQETQYF.

The chain carries TRBV5-1 and TRBJ2-5, with D possibly TRBD1 on 5 matching bases. The V end was cut by 3 bases, the J end by 2 bases, with 5 bases between. Germline V gives CDR1 SGHRS, CDR2 YFSETQ. The CDR3 sequence is 12 residues long. The CDR3 DNA reads TGCGCCAGCAGCTGGACACAAGAGACCCAGTACTTC. It is translated as CASSWTQETQYF.

V gene TRBV18 combines with J gene TRBJ2-3, with a weak D call TRBD2 (5 bases). V lost 2 bases and J lost 5, with 20 bases in between. This CDR3 has 17 amino acids. Germline CDR1 is KGHSH and CDR2 is LQKENI. Written as DNA, the CDR3 is TGTGCCAGCTCACCATTCTCGATGAGTGGGAGTGGAGATACGCAGTATTTT. It yields the protein CASSPFSMSGSGDTQYF.